Shown below are 24 T cell receptor beta chains from a single sample sequenced in a study of blood T cell repertoires in COVID-19. The table came from immunoSEQ multiplex PCR; TCRdb's copy has only in-frame clones and leaves some out. This sample has some 73,000 clones, with 82% found just once. What was sequenced was peripheral blood. The receptors were gathered from a woman aged 55-70 years with acute or convalescent COVID-19.

Of note for this clone: Other DNA sequences in this specimen translate into the identical CDR3. This rearrangement joins TRBV9 to TRBJ2-7; D is unresolved. This CDR3 spans 14 amino acids. Germline CDR1 and CDR2: SGDLS and YYNGEE. V lost 2 bases and J 4 bases, leaving 13 bases between the germline ends. CDR3 in amino acids: CASSVSSGGYEQYF. The CDR3 region has the DNA TGTGCCAGCAGCGTTAGCTCCGGTGGTTACGAGCAGTACTTC.

The chain has TRBV6-5 and TRBJ1-4; D is ambiguous. CDR1 and CDR2 from the germline V gene are MNHEY and SVGAGI. The CDR3 is made up of 13 amino acids. V lost 7 bases and J lost 8, with 14 bases in between. CDR3 bases: TGTGCCAGCACCCCCCGGCGGAGAGAAAAACTGTTTTTT. Its translation is CASTPRRREKLFF.

The chain uses TRBV6-2 or TRBV6-3 and TRBJ1-5; D gene unclear. The CDR3 has 13 residues. V was trimmed by 2 bases and J by 11 bases, leaving 13 bases between them. Germline V gene lookup returns CDR1 MNHEY and CDR2 SVGEGT. Here the CDR3 DNA reads TGTGCCAGCAGTTACCCGGGATCCTGGTCCCAGCATTTT. It is translated as CASSYPGSWSQHF.

This clone turned up a few times. CDR3 in amino acids: CASSQWTGPYEQYF. The CDR3 DNA sequence: TGCGCCAGCAGCCAATGGACAGGGCCCTACGAGCAGTACTTC. The chain links TRBV5-1 to TRBJ2-7, with 8 positions matching TRBD1. CDR3 length equals 14 residues. Germline loops: CDR1 SGHRS, CDR2 YFSETQ. V trimming: 4 bases; J trimming: 2 bases; junction bases outside the gene matches: 5.

V gene TRBV10-2 combines with J gene TRBJ2-7; TRBD1 matches 7 bases. This CDR3 has 15 residues. J lost 3 bases, V lost 5 bases, and 10 bases had no gene match. Germline CDR1 reads WSHSY; CDR2 reads SAAADI. The CDR3 sequence: CASSLAASGGYEQYF. The CDR3 DNA sequence: TGCGCCAGCAGTCTGGCGGCATCAGGGGGCTACGAGCAGTACTTC.

This rearrangement joins TRBV29-1 to TRBJ1-2; 8 bases are a match to TRBD1. J gave up 7 bases and V 4 bases, and 17 bases lay outside the gene matches. This CDR3 comprises 16 residues. The germline gives CDR1 SQVTM, CDR2 ANQGSEA. The CDR3 DNA reads as TGCAGCGTTGTACCAGGGGGCGGCGGGATTGGGGCTGGCTACACCTTC. Its translation: CSVVPGGGGIGAGYTF.

This clone was seen a single time. J is TRBJ1-6 and V is TRBV28, with 7 bases that match TRBD1. This CDR3 comprises 17 residues. Germline assignment: CDR1 MDHEN and CDR2 SYDVKM. Unmatched junction bases numbered 7, after V lost 1 base and J lost 4 bases. The CDR3 sequence: CASSLSKGASYNSPLHF. DNA of the CDR3: TGTGCCAGCAGTTTATCCAAGGGGGCGAGTTATAATTCACCCCTCCACTTT.

The J gene is TRBJ2-1, the V gene TRBV5-1, with TRBD2 matching 15 bases. Germline CDR1 SGHRS, CDR2 YFSETQ. V lost 5 bases and J lost 0; bases outside the gene matches: 6. The CDR3 loop spans 18 amino acids. The DNA of the CDR3 is TGCGCCAGCAGAGGACTAGCGGGAGGGGGTAGCTCCTACAATGAGCAGTTCTTC. It codes for CASRGLAGGGSSYNEQFF. The complete variable domain, with remaining parts taken from reference TRBV5-1 and TRBJ2-1, reads KAGVTQTPRYLIKTRGQQVTLSCSPISGHRSVSWYQQTPGQGLQFLFEYFSETQRNKGNFPGRFSGRQFSNSRSEMNVSTLELGDSALYLCASRGLAGGGSSYNEQFFGPGTRLTVL.

The rearrangement links TRBV28 to TRBJ1-6; 8 positions match TRBD1. CDR1 is MDHEN and CDR2 is SYDVKM in the germline V gene. The trim removed 6 bases at V and 14 bases at J, leaving 21 bases unmatched. The CDR3 loop spans 17 amino acids. In DNA form, the CDR3 reads TGTGCCAGCAGACCCCGAGGGACAGGAAGGACTTTATTCACCCTCCACTTT. Protein sequence: CASRPRGTGRTLFTLHF.

This chain links TRBV7-2 with TRBJ1-1; 9 bases fit TRBD1. Looked up from germline, CDR1 is SGHTA and CDR2 is FQGNSA. Germline trimming cut 7 bases from V and 4 bases from J; bases unmatched to any gene: 7. The CDR3 sequence is 14 residues long. In DNA form, the CDR3 reads TGTGCCAGCACCGCTAACAGGGGGCCCACTGAAGCTTTCTTT. Protein product: CASTANRGPTEAFF.

The rearrangement links TRBV7-9 to TRBJ2-3, with D unresolved. V lost 1 base and J 0 bases, leaving 8 bases between the germline ends. This CDR3 is built from 15 residues. Germline CDR1 SEHNR, CDR2 FQNEAQ (reference sequence). CDR3 nucleotides: TGTGCCAGCAGCTTAGAGAGTGCTAGCACAGATACGCAGTATTTT. Its translation: CASSLESASTDTQYF.

This chain joins TRBV7-2 and TRBJ1-5, with TRBD1 matching 7 bases. Germline values: CDR1 SGHTA, CDR2 FQGNSA. The length of the CDR3 is 16 residues. V dropped 1 base and J dropped 6; count of bases not matched to a gene: 9. CDR3 amino acids: CASSLGSGQDGQPQHF. In DNA, the CDR3 is TGTGCCAGCAGCTTAGGATCCGGACAGGATGGTCAGCCCCAGCATTTT.

In DNA form, the CDR3 reads TGTGCCAGCAGTTTATCCGGCGGGGGCCGGCAGTTCTTC. It specifies CASSLSGGGRQFF. The chain links TRBV27 to TRBJ2-1, with D perhaps matching TRBD2 (7 bases). This CDR3 is built from 13 residues. Germline CDR1 MNHEY, CDR2 SMNVEV (reference sequence). Trimming shortened V by 0 bases and J by 12 bases, and 12 bases separated the two germline ends.

The chain carries TRBV10-2 and TRBJ1-2; no clear D. V lost 5 bases to trimming and J lost 4 bases, with 14 bases between them. Germline V CDR1 and CDR2: WSHSY, SAAADI. This CDR3 has 14 residues. The chain's CDR3 is CASSLFLNSYGYTF. For the CDR3, the DNA is TGCGCCAGCAGTCTCTTCTTAAACAGCTATGGCTACACCTTC.

The chain combines TRBV5-1 with TRBJ1-4; D is uncertain. Germline V gene data show CDR1 as SGHRS and CDR2 as YFSETQ. The CDR3 runs to 13 residues. V dropped 5 bases and J dropped 4 bases, with 9 bases sitting between them. The CDR3 coding sequence is TGCGCCAGCAGGCTGGGAGATAATGAAAAACTGTTTTTT. Protein: CASRLGDNEKLFF.

V gene TRBV5-8 combines with J gene TRBJ1-5, with D possibly TRBD1 on 6 matching bases. CDR1 and CDR2 from the germline V gene are SGHTS and YDEGEE. Trimming stripped 4 bases from V and 0 bases from J, with 17 bases between. The CDR3 consists of 17 residues. In nucleotides, the CDR3 is TGTGCCAGCAGCACCCGGGACACAAGATATAGCAATCAGCCCCAGCATTTT. This encodes CASSTRDTRYSNQPQHF.

The chain couples TRBV28 to TRBJ1-4; D may be TRBD1 (5 bases). The CDR3 spans 15 residues. V gave up 7 bases and J gave up 1 base, with 13 bases separating them. Germline V gene lookup returns CDR1 MDHEN and CDR2 SYDVKM. The CDR3 spells CASTHAGRTNEKLFF. CDR3 nucleotide sequence: TGTGCCAGCACCCACGCGGGGCGAACTAATGAAAAACTGTTTTTT.

The chain carries TRBV7-6 and TRBJ2-2; a possible D gene is TRBD2 (6 bases). Germline lookup yields CDR1 SGHVS and CDR2 FNYEAQ. This CDR3 contains 15 residues. V lost 1 base to trimming and J lost 7 bases, with 13 bases between them. The CDR3 protein is CASSLGSGVVGELFF. The CDR3 nucleotides are TGTGCCAGCAGCTTAGGTTCGGGAGTAGTCGGGGAGCTGTTTTTT.

The sample holds a few counts of this clone. The rearrangement uses TRBV5-1 and TRBJ2-5; 9 bases are shared with TRBD2. Germline V gives CDR1 SGHRS, CDR2 YFSETQ. The CDR3 runs to 18 residues. Trimming cost V 0 bases and J 4 bases; bases outside gene matches: 13. The CDR3 protein is CASSLAYGGGGAVETQYF. CDR3 nucleotides: TGCGCCAGCAGCTTGGCCTATGGTGGCGGGGGGGCCGTAGAGACCCAGTACTTC.

CDR3 nucleotide sequence: TGTGCCAGCAGCCAAGCGGACAGGGCTAACTATGGCTACACCTTC. Protein product: CASSQADRANYGYTF. This chain links TRBV3-1 (or the pseudogene TRBV3-2) with TRBJ1-2; 8 bases map to TRBD1. Germline assignment: CDR1 LGHDT and CDR2 YNNKEL (reference sequence). After removal of 1 base from V and 0 bases from J, the junction contained 1 base not matched to a gene. The length of the CDR3 is 15 residues.

The rearrangement links TRBV6-1 to TRBJ2-1; 12 bases map to TRBD1. The CDR3 is 16 amino acids. The ends lost 4 bases at V and 11 bases at J; junction bases unmatched: 12. CDR1 is MNHNS, CDR2 SASEGT, per germline. The CDR3 sequence: CASSVAGTGGRGKQFF. In nucleotides, the CDR3 is TGTGCCAGCAGTGTGGCCGGGACAGGGGGCCGCGGGAAGCAGTTCTTC.

This chain joins TRBV9 and TRBJ2-7; 7 bases match TRBD2. Looked up from germline, CDR1 is SGDLS and CDR2 is YYNGEE. V gave up 4 bases and J gave up 2 bases; unmatched junction bases: 6. The CDR3 loop spans 14 amino acids. The CDR3 reads CASSSGGTPYEQYF. DNA for the CDR3: TGTGCCAGCAGCTCGGGAGGTACCCCCTACGAGCAGTACTTC.

The V gene is TRBV19, the J gene TRBJ2-2; 10 bases align to TRBD1. Germline CDR1 and CDR2: LNHDA and SQIVND (reference sequence). This CDR3 has 15 residues. Trimming removed 5 bases from V and 4 bases from J; junction bases left unmatched: 4. The CDR3 loop is CASSLGQGSTGELFF. The CDR3, as DNA: TGTGCCAGTAGTCTGGGACAGGGGAGCACCGGGGAGCTGTTTTTT.

The J gene is TRBJ1-1, the V gene TRBV29-1; no firm D call. The CDR3 runs 11 residues. V lost 6 bases to trimming and J lost 5 bases, with 10 bases between them. Germline CDR1 and CDR2: SQVTM and ANQGSEA. Here the CDR3 reads CSVTEGTEAFF. The CDR3 nucleotides read TGCAGCGTCACTGAGGGAACTGAAGCTTTCTTT.